Presented here are 5 T cell receptor beta chains from one specimen sequenced in a study of cytomegalovirus exposure and HLA in healthy donors. Vbeta (60) and Jbeta (13) primers were used in the PCR. Sequenced by immunoSEQ multiplex PCR; TCRdb stores in-frame clones only, minus some. The sample yields under 200,000 clones, over 75% seen once. Sequencing was performed on PBMCs. All receptors derive from a woman aged 45-65 years in good health and CMV-seronegative.

The CDR3 DNA reads as TGTGCCAGCAGCTTATCATACACCGGGGAGCTGTTTTTT. The encoded protein is CASSLSYTGELFF. The chain joins TRBV7-3 to TRBJ2-2; D gene uncertain. Trimming removed 2 bases at V and 3 bases at J, with 4 bases between. CDR3 length equals 13 residues. From germline, CDR1 is SGHTA and CDR2 FQGTGA.

The chain employs TRBV9 and TRBJ2-7, with 10 bases identical to TRBD1. Germline-derived CDR1 and CDR2 are SGDLS and YYNGEE. The CDR3 has 15 amino acids. Trimming cost V 0 bases and J 4 bases; bases outside gene matches: 4. CDR3 sequence reads: CASSVGGTGDYEQYF. CDR3 sequence (DNA): TGTGCCAGCAGCGTAGGCGGGACAGGGGATTACGAGCAGTACTTC. The whole variable domain, remainder taken from reference TRBV9 and TRBJ2-7, is DSGVTQTPKHLITATGQRVTLRCSPRSGDLSVYWYQQSLDQGLQFLIQYYNGEERAKGNILERFSAQQFPDLHSELNLSSLELGDSALYFCASSVGGTGDYEQYFGPGTRLTVT.

This sequence joins TRBV21-1 and TRBJ2-4; TRBD1, as called in the table, went unchecked against the DNA. TRBV21-1 is reported as a pseudogene. This CDR3 spans 17 amino acids. CDR3 nucleotides: TGTGCCAGCAGCAAAGCGAAACCCTGGATGGCCAAAAACAGTCAGTACTTC. This sequence encodes CASSKAKPWMAKNSQYF.

V is TRBV7-2 and J is TRBJ1-5; 7 bases are shared with TRBD1. The V gene's germline CDR1 is SGHTA and CDR2 FQGNSA. Trimming cost V 5 bases and J 6 bases; bases outside gene matches: 10. CDR3 length: 15 residues. The CDR3 reads CASSPGTVAGQPQHF. In DNA, the CDR3 is TGTGCCAGCAGCCCCGGGACAGTGGCAGGTCAGCCCCAGCATTTT.

The J gene is TRBJ2-7, the V gene TRBV5-4; 7 nucleotides agree with TRBD1. Germline CDR1 reads SGHNT; CDR2 reads YYREEE (reference sequence). The J segment lost 6 bases and the V segment lost 0 bases, leaving 9 bases of the junction unmatched. The CDR3 contains 15 residues. The CDR3 coding sequence is TGTGCCAGCAGCTTGGGAGGACAGGCCTCAGGCGAGCAGTACTTC. Protein: CASSLGGQASGEQYF.